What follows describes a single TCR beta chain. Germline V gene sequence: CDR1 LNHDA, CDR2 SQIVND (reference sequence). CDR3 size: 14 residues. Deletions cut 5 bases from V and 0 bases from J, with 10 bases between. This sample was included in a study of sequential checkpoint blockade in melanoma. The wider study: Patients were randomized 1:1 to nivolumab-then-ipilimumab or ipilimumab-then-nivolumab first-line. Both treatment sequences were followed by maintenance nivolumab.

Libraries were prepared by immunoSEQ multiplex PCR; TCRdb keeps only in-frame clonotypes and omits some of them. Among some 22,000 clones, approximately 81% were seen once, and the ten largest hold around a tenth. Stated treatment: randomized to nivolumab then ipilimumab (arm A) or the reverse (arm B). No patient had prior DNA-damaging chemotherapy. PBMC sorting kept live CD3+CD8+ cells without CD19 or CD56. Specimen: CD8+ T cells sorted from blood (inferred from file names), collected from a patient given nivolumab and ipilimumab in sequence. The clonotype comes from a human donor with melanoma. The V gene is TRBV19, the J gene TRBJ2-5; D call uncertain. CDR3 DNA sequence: TGTGCCAGTAGTTCCCGTGTGTACCAAGAGACCCAGTACTTC. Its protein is CASSSRVYQETQYF.